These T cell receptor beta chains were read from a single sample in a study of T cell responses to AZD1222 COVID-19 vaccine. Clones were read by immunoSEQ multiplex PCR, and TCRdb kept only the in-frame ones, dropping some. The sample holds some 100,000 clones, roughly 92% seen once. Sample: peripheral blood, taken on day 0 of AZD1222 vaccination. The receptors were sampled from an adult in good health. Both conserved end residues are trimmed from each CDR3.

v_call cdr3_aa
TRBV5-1 ASSLRGGINQPQH
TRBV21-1 ASSKAPRDRALEQY
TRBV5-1 ASSLDGLAGEQY
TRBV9 ASSVAGGDNSPLH
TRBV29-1 SVDSSTDTQY
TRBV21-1 ASSKGTSSYEQY
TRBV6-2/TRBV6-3 ASRPTGGRTDTQY
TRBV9 ASSVAGQGVRDTQY
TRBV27 ASSLITQGFSPLH
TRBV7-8 ASPRDTGELF
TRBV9 ASSVNPGPFNSPLH
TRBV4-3 ASSQGTGGQGGYT
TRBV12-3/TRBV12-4 ASIEDGYNEQF
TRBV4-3 ASSYSPGGETQY
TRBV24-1 ATSDWGTGAHEQF
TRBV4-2 ASSQAGGSTDTQY
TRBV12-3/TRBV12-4 ASSLRGGNEQF
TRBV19 ASRHRVENSPLH
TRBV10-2 ASSDRVRGRPEAF